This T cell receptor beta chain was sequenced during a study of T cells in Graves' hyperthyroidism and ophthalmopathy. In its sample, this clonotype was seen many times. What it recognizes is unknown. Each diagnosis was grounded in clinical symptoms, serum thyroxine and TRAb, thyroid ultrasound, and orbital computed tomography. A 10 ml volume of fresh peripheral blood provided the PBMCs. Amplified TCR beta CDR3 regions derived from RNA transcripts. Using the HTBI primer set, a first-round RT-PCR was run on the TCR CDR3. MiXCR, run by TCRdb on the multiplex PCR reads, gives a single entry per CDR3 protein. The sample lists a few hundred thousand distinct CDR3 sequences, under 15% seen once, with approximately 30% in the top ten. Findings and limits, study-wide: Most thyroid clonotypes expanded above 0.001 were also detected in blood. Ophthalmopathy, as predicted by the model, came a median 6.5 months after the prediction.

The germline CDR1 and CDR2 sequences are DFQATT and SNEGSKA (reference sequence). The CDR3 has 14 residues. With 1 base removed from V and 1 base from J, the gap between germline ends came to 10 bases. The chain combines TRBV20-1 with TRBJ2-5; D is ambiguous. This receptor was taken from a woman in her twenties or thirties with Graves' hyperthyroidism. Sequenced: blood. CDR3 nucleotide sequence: TGCAGTGCTAGAGTCCCTTTCGGCCAAGAGACCCAGTACTTC. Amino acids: CSARVPFGQETQYF.